The clone carrying this T cell receptor (beta chain) was found many times. What it binds is not known. These data are taken from a study of shared clonotypes between healthy human individuals. Overall study: Plates per donor: three CD4 naive, three CD4 memory, two CD8 naive, one CD8 memory.

Clones were read by immunoSEQ multiplex PCR, and TCRdb kept only the in-frame ones, dropping some. This sample carries around 1,000,000 clones, approximately 80% of them seen once, and the ten largest clones take 0.85% to 1%. The V and J ends lost 1 base and 5 bases respectively, with 9 bases between them. Per germline, CDR1 SGHDN and CDR2 FVKESK. This CDR3 is 14 amino acids long. Findings of the study overall: Compared with memory subsets, naive subsets generally had larger estimated richness.

Negatively enriched CD4+ T cells were divided by CD45RA into naive and memory. The chain recombines TRBV14 with TRBJ2-1; TRBD2 might be the D (7 bases). This TCR was recovered from a man younger than 30 in good health. Some clones in this sample may be carry-over from other donors' samples. Material for sequencing was memory CD4+ T cells from PBMCs. The subset is: CD45RA-negative fraction. CDR3 sequence (DNA): TGTGCCAGCAGCCAAGTAGGGGGGGACAATGAGCAGTTCTTC. Translated: CASSQVGGDNEQFF.